Shown below are 14 T cell receptor beta chains from a single sample sequenced in a study of cytomegalovirus exposure and HLA in healthy donors. PCR primers comprised 60 Vbeta and 13 Jbeta primers. Method: immunoSEQ multiplex PCR; TCRdb's copy keeps in-frame clones and lacks some. This sample has about 91,000 clones; around nine tenths occur once, and the top ten carry 8% to 10%. The sample taken for sequencing was PBMCs. These receptors originate from a man in his thirties or forties in good health and CMV-seropositive.

The rearrangement uses TRBV2 and TRBJ1-3, with D perhaps matching TRBD1 (5 bases). The germline V and J ends were trimmed by 6 bases and 4 bases, with 13 bases remaining between them. In germline, CDR1 is SNHLY, CDR2 FYNNEI. CDR3 length equals 14 residues. CDR3 residues: CASRSTVGGNTIYF. The CDR3 bases are TGTGCCAGCAGGTCGACAGTGGGAGGAAACACCATATATTTT. The variable domain in full, with the rest retrieved from reference TRBV2 and TRBJ1-3, is EPEVTQTPSHQVTQMGQEVILRCVPISNHLYFYWYRQILGQKVEFLVSFYNNEISEKSEIFDDQFSVERPDGSNFTLKIRSTKLEDSAMYFCASRSTVGGNTIYFGEGSWLTVV.

The chain couples TRBV7-9 to TRBJ2-7, with unresolved D. This CDR3 has 14 amino acids. CDR1 is SEHNR and CDR2 is FQNEAQ in the germline V gene (reference sequence). With 5 bases removed from V and 0 bases from J, the gap between germline ends came to 11 bases. In nucleotides, the CDR3 is TGTGCCAGCAGCCCACACCAGGACTCCTACGAGCAGTACTTC. The encoded protein is CASSPHQDSYEQYF.

A single count supports this clone. The chain links TRBV4-1 to TRBJ1-2; 7 bases match TRBD1. J gave up 5 bases and V 0 bases, and 12 bases lay outside the gene matches. Germline CDR1 reads MGHRA; CDR2 reads YSYEKL. The CDR3 is 17 amino acids. CDR3 DNA: TGCGCCAGCAGCCAAGAAGGAGGGGGCGCATCTTGGTATGGCTACACCTTC. Translating it yields CASSQEGGGASWYGYTF.

The DNA for the CDR3 is TGTGCCACCAGCAGACCCCCGGGGTGGGAGGGCAGTGACAATGAGCAGTTCTTC. Translated: CATSRPPGWEGSDNEQFF. The chain uses TRBV15 and TRBJ2-1, with 7 bases lining up with TRBD2. Germline CDR1 and CDR2: LNHNV and YYDKDF (reference sequence). The CDR3 is made up of 18 amino acids. J gave up 5 bases and V 2 bases, and 15 bases lay outside the gene matches.

The chain couples TRBV6-1 to TRBJ2-7, with 9 bases identical to TRBD1. With 0 bases clipped from V and 0 bases from J, the junction kept 18 bases outside the gene matches. Per the germline V gene, CDR1 is MNHNS and CDR2 is SASEGT. This CDR3 comprises 21 residues. CDR3 loop: CASSEASPPGQGVWSSYEQYF. The CDR3 DNA follows: TGTGCCAGCAGTGAAGCGTCTCCCCCGGGACAGGGAGTATGGAGCTCCTACGAGCAGTACTTC.

The chain links TRBV5-5 to TRBJ2-5; 11 bases align to TRBD2. Per the germline V gene, CDR1 is SGHKS and CDR2 is YYEKEE (reference sequence). With V trimmed by 4 bases and J by 5 bases, 10 bases remained unmatched. CDR3 size: 16 residues. CDR3 loop: CASSPPTSGMGETQYF. The CDR3 bases are TGTGCCAGCAGCCCGCCGACTAGCGGGATGGGGGAGACCCAGTACTTC. The whole variable domain, filled in from reference TRBV5-5 and TRBJ2-5, reads DAGVTQSPTHLIKTRGQQVTLRCSPISGHKSVSWYQQVLGQGPQFIFQYYEKEERGRGNFPDRFSARQFPNYSSELNVNALLLGDSALYLCASSPPTSGMGETQYFGPGTRLLVL.

V is TRBV28 and J is TRBJ2-7, with D maybe TRBD2 (7 bases). V was cut by 5 bases and J by 9 bases, with 23 bases left in between. Germline values: CDR1 MDHEN, CDR2 SYDVKM. There are 15 residues in the CDR3. The CDR3 DNA sequence: TGTGCCAGCAGTCCCCGGCCGTCTAGGGGGGGTAGGCAGTACTTC. Its translation: CASSPRPSRGGRQYF.

CDR3 sequence (DNA): TGCGCCAGCAGCTTGGTTGCGCATCGCTCCTACAATGAGCAGTTCTTC. Translated: CASSLVAHRSYNEQFF. The chain is built from TRBV5-1 and TRBJ2-1; D remains ambiguous. Trimming took 0 bases from V and 0 from J, leaving 10 bases between them. CDR1 and CDR2 from the germline V gene are SGHRS and YFSETQ. This CDR3 is 16 amino acids long.

The rearrangement uses TRBV5-1 and TRBJ2-7, with a possible D match to TRBD1 (6 bases). The germline CDR1 and CDR2 sequences are SGHRS and YFSETQ. CDR3 size: 15 residues. Trimming left V 5 bases short and J 3 bases short, with 18 bases between. The CDR3 spells CASSAGDTNYYEQYF. CDR3 coding DNA: TGCGCCAGCAGTGCCGGGGACACAAATTACTACGAGCAGTACTTC. The full variable domain, in which reference TRBV5-1 and TRBJ2-7 provide the parts outside the CDR3, is KAGVTQTPRYLIKTRGQQVTLSCSPISGHRSVSWYQQTPGQGLQFLFEYFSETQRNKGNFPGRFSGRQFSNSRSEMNVSTLELGDSALYLCASSAGDTNYYEQYFGPGTRLTVT.

This sequence joins TRBV5-1 and TRBJ1-1; perhaps TRBD1 as D (5 bases). V lost 4 bases, J lost 1 base, and 8 bases lay in between. The CDR3 extends over 13 amino acids. Germline lookup yields CDR1 SGHRS and CDR2 YFSETQ. The chain's CDR3 is CASSIQENTEAFF. The CDR3 DNA is TGCGCCAGCAGCATACAGGAGAACACTGAAGCTTTCTTT.

This clone appeared once. This chain connects TRBV28 to TRBJ2-7; D uncertain. This CDR3 is built from 16 residues. V was cut by 4 bases and J by 4 bases, with 20 bases left in between. The germline V gene has CDR1 MDHEN and CDR2 SYDVKM. CDR3 bases: TGTGCCAGCAGTTCCTTCCTCCGGTTGGGCCGGTACGAGCAGTACTTC. Its protein is CASSSFLRLGRYEQYF.

The rearrangement uses TRBV10-2 and TRBJ1-5; TRBD1 might be the D (6 bases). The CDR3 consists of 17 residues. Germline values: CDR1 WSHSY, CDR2 SAAADI. Trimming cost V 3 bases and J 0 bases, with 15 bases left between them. This CDR3 reads CASSDHGTPYSNQPQHF. Here the CDR3 DNA reads TGCGCCAGCAGTGATCACGGGACACCTTATAGCAATCAGCCCCAGCATTTT.

This clone appeared once. The chain links TRBV27 to TRBJ2-5; TRBD2 matches 10 bases. The J call is in doubt because the DNA end fits TRBJ2-7 better. The CDR3 loop spans 15 amino acids. Per germline, CDR1 MNHEY and CDR2 SMNVEV (reference sequence). As DNA, the CDR3 is TGTGCCAGCAGTACGCCTAGCGGGAGCTCCTACGAGCAGTACTTC. Translating gives CASSTPSGSSYEQYF.

This chain uses TRBV5-1 with TRBJ1-3, with D possibly being TRBD1 (6 bases). V dropped 0 bases and J dropped 2 bases, with 9 bases sitting between them. In germline, CDR1 is SGHRS, CDR2 YFSETQ. CDR3 length: 15 amino acids. As DNA, the CDR3 is TGCGCCAGCAGCTTGGATGGGGGCCCTGGAAACACCATATATTTT. It is translated as CASSLDGGPGNTIYF.